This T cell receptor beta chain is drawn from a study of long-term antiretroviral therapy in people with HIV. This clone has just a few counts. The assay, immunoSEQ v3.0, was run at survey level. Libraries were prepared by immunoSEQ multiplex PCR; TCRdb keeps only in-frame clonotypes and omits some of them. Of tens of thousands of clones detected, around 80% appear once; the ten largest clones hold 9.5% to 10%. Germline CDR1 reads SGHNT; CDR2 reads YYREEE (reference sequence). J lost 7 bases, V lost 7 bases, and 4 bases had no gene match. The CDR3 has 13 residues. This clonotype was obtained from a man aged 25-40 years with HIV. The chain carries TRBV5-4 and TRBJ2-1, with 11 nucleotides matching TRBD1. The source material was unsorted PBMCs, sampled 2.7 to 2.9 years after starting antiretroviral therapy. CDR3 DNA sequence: TGTGCCAGCCAAGGGACAGGGGGTAATGAGCAGTTCTTC. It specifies CASQGTGGNEQFF.